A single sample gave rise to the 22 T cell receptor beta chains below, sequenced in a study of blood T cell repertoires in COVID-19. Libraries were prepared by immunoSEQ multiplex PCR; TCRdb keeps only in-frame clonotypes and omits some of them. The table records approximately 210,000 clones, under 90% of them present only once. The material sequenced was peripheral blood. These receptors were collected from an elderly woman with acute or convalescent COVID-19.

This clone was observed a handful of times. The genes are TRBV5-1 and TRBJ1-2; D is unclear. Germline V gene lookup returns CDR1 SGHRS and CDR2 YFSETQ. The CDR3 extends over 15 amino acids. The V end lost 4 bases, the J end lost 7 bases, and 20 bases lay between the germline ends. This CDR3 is CASSAGYSGSSGYTF. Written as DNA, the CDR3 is TGCGCCAGCAGCGCCGGATATTCCGGGTCGTCTGGCTACACCTTC.

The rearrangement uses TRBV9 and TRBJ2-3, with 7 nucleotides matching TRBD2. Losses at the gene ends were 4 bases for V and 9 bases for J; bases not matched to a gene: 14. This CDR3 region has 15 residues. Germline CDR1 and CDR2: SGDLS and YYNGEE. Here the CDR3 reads CASSRGLVQSPTQYF. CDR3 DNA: TGTGCCAGCAGCCGTGGACTAGTGCAATCCCCAACGCAGTATTTT.

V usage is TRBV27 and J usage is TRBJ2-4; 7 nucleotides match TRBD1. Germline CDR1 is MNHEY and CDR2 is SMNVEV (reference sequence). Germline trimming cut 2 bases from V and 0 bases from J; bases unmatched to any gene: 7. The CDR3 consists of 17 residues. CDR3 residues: CASSLGDSLLAKNIQYF. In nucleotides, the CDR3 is TGTGCCAGCAGTTTAGGGGACAGCCTCCTAGCCAAAAACATTCAGTACTTC.

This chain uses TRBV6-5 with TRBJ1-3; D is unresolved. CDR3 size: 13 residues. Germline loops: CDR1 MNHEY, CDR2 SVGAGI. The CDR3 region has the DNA TGTTCCACCACGGGGTCCATTGGAAACACCATATATTTT. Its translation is CSTTGSIGNTIYF.

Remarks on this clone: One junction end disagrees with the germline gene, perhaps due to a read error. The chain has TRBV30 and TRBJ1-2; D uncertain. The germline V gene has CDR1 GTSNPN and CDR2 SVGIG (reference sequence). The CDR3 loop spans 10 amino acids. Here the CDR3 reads CAWSVQTKHF. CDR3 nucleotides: TGTGCCTGGAGTGTACAAACCAAACACTTC.

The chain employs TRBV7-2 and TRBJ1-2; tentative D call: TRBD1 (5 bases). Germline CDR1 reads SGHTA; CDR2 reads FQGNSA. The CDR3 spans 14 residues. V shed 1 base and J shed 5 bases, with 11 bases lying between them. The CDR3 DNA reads TGTGCCAGCAGCTTAGGATGGGGGGGGTATGGCTACACCTTC. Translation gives CASSLGWGGYGYTF. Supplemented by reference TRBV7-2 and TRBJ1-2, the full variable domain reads GAGVSQSPSNKVTEKGKDVELRCDPISGHTALYWYRQSLGQGLEFLIYFQGNSAPDKSGLPSDRFSAERTGGSVSTLTIQRTQQEDSAVYLCASSLGWGGYGYTFGSGTRLTVV.

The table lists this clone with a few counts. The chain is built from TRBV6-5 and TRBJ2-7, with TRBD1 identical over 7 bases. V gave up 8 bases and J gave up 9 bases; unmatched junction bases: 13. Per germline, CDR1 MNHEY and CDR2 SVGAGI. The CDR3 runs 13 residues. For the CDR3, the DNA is TGTGCCAGCCAACTGGACAGGCTAGGCGGGCAGTACTTC. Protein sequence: CASQLDRLGGQYF.

The CDR3: CASSQEGQGVGNSPLHF. CDR3 coding DNA: TGTGCCAGCAGCCAAGAAGGACAGGGGGTTGGTAATTCACCCCTCCACTTT. V usage is TRBV4-2 and J usage is TRBJ1-6; 10 nucleotides line up with TRBD1. Trimming cost V 0 bases and J 6 bases; bases outside gene matches: 5. Germline V gene data show CDR1 as LGHNA and CDR2 as YNFKEQ. CDR3 length: 17 residues.

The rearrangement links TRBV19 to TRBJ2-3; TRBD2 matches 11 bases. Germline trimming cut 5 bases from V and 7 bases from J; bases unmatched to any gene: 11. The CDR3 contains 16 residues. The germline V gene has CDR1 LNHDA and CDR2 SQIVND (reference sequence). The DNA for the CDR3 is TGTGCCAGTAGTCCCCGGACTAGCGGGTCAATGTATACGCAGTATTTT. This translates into CASSPRTSGSMYTQYF.

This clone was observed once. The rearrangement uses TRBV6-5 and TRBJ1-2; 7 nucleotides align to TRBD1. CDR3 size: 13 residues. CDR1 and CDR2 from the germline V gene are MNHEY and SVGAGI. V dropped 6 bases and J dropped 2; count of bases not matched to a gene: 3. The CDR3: CASRGGQNYGYTF. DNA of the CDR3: TGTGCCAGCAGGGGGGGACAGAACTATGGCTACACCTTC.

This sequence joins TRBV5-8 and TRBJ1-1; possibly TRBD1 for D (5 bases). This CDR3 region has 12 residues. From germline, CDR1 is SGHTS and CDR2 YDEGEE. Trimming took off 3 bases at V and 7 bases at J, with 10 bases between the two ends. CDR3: CASSSGQIEAFF. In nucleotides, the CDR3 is TGTGCCAGCAGCTCCGGACAAATTGAAGCTTTCTTT. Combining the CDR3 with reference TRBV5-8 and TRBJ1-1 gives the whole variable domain EAGVTQSPTHLIKTRGQQATLRCSPISGHTSVYWYQQALGLGLQFLLWYDEGEERNRGNFPPRFSGRQFPNYSSELNVNALELEDSALYLCASSSGQIEAFFGQGTRLTVV.

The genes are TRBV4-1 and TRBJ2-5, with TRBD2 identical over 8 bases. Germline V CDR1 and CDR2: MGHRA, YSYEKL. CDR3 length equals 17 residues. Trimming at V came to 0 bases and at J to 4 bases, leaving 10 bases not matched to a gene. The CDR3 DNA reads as TGCGCCAGCAGCCAAGATGGAAGGACTAGCATAGGAGAGACCCAGTACTTC. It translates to CASSQDGRTSIGETQYF.

The CDR3 region has the DNA TGCGCCAGCAGTCGATCAGGGGATGTAAAGACTGAAGCTTTCTTT. This encodes CASSRSGDVKTEAFF. The chain is built from TRBV5-1 and TRBJ1-1; TRBD1 is a possible D gene (6 bases). The CDR3 length is 15 residues. The V gene's germline CDR1 is SGHRS and CDR2 YFSETQ. The V and J ends lost 5 bases and 5 bases respectively, with 19 bases between them.

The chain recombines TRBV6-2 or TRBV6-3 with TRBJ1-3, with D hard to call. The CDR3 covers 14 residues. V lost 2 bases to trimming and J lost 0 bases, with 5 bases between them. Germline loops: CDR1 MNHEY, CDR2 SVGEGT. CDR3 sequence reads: CASSYLGSGNTIYF. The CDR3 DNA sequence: TGTGCCAGCAGTTACCTCGGCTCTGGAAACACCATATATTTT.

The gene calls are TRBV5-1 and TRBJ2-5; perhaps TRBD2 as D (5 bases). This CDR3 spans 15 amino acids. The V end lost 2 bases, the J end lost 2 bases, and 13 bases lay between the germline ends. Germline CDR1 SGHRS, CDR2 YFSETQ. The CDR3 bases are TGCGCCAGCAGCTTTTCCGGACTGACTCAAGAGACCCAGTACTTC. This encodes CASSFSGLTQETQYF.

CDR3: CASSQQVSVFDEQFF. The CDR3 bases are TGTGCCAGCAGCCAACAGGTCTCGGTGTTTGATGAGCAGTTCTTC. The genes are TRBV3-1 (or the pseudogene TRBV3-2) and TRBJ2-1; D is uncertain. The V gene's germline CDR1 is LGHDT and CDR2 YNNKEL (reference sequence). V lost 2 bases to trimming and J lost 8 bases, with 16 bases between them. The CDR3 sequence is 15 residues long.

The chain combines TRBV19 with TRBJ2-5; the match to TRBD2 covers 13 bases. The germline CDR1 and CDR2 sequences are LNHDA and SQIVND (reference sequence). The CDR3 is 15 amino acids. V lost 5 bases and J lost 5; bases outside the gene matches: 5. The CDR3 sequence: CASSLRLAGGETQYF. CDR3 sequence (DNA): TGTGCCAGTAGTCTGAGACTAGCGGGGGGCGAGACCCAGTACTTC.

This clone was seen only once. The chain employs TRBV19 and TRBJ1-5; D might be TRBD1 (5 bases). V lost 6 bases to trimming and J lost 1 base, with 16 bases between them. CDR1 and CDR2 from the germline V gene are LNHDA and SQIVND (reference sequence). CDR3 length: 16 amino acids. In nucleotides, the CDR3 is TGTGCCAGTAGGATACAAGGCACAGGAAGCAATCAGCCCCAGCATTTT. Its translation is CASRIQGTGSNQPQHF.

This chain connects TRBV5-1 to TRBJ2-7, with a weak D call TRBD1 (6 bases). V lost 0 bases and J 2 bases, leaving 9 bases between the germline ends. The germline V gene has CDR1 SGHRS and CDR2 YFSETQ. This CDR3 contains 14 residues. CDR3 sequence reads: CASSLGDKPYEQYF. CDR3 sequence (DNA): TGCGCCAGCAGCTTGGGGGACAAGCCCTACGAGCAGTACTTC.

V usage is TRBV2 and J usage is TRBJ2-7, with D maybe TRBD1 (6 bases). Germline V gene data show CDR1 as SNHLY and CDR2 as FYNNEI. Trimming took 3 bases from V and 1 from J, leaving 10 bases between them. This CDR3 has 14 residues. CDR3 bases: TGTGCCAGCAGTGACAGGGGAGCATCCTACGAGCAGTACTTC. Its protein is CASSDRGASYEQYF.

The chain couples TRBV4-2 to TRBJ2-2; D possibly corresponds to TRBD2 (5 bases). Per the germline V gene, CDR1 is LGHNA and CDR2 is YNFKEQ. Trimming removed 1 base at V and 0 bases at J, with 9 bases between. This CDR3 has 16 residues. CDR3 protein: CASSQVGASNTGELFF. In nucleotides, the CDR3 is TGTGCCAGCAGCCAAGTGGGAGCGTCGAACACCGGGGAGCTGTTTTTT.

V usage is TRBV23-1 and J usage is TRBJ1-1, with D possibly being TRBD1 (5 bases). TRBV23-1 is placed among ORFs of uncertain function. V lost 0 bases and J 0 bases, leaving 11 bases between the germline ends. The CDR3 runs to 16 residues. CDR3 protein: CASSQSGQAMNTEAFF. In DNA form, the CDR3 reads TGCGCCAGCAGTCAATCGGGGCAGGCCATGAACACTGAAGCTTTCTTT.